This passage covers 27 T cell receptor beta chains from one sample sequenced in a study of human T cells and chemical hapten exposure. Sample time point: pre-sensitization, week 0. As to treatment: therapeutic diphenylcyclopropenone sensitization with weekly scalp DPC. TCRdb independently ran MiXCR on the RACE reads; one entry per CDR3 protein. The data show some 70,000 distinct CDR3 sequences, 9.5% to 12% seen once. Sequences were derived from whole blood, sampled in connection with sensitization to the hapten diphenylcyclopropenone (DPC). The receptors come from a woman between 50 and 59 years old with alopecia areata. Some clones in this sample may be carry-over from other donors' samples.

Ten or more counts support this clonotype. The chain carries TRBV12-3 or TRBV12-4 and TRBJ2-1, with TRBD2 identical over 8 bases. J gave up 3 bases and V 2 bases, and 3 bases lay outside the gene matches. The CDR3 has 15 amino acids. The DNA for the CDR3 is TGTGCCAGCAGTTTAAGCGGGAGTCGCTACAATGAGCAGTTCTTC. This gives the protein CASSLSGSRYNEQFF.

This clonotype occurred a few times. The chain carries TRBV5-1 and TRBJ2-3; 9 bases align to TRBD2. The V gene's germline CDR1 is SGHRS and CDR2 YFSETQ. With V trimmed by 6 bases and J by 2 bases, 4 bases remained unmatched. CDR3 size: 14 residues. The CDR3 DNA reads TGCGCCAGCAAGACTAGCGGAAACACAGATACGCAGTATTTT. Its translation: CASKTSGNTDTQYF.

This clonotype was picked up many times. The chain joins TRBV11-2 to TRBJ2-1; 7 nucleotides agree with TRBD2. Germline-derived CDR1 and CDR2 are SGHAT and FQNNGV. The junction had 16 bases not matched to a gene; V was cut back by 0 bases and J by 5 bases. CDR3 size: 19 residues. CDR3 sequence: CASSLDLLSSGARHNEQFF. In nucleotides, the CDR3 is TGTGCCAGCAGCTTAGATCTCCTTTCTAGCGGAGCCCGTCACAATGAGCAGTTCTTC.

The V call is TRBV18, the J call TRBJ1-1; D is undetermined. V was pared by 3 bases and J by 1 base, with 12 bases between. Germline values: CDR1 KGHSH, CDR2 LQKENI. The CDR3 is 15 residues long. The CDR3 is CASSPATRGNTEAFF. The DNA of the CDR3 is TGTGCCAGCTCACCCGCCACGCGGGGGAACACTGAAGCTTTCTTT.

This clonotype was picked up many times. The chain is built from TRBV30 and TRBJ2-1, with D unclear. Germline V gene sequence: CDR1 GTSNPN, CDR2 SVGIG (reference sequence). The length of the CDR3 is 13 residues. Trimming pared 2 bases from V and 4 bases from J, leaving 9 bases between. This chain's CDR3 is CAWSSADYNEQFF. DNA for the CDR3: TGTGCCTGGAGTTCCGCAGATTACAATGAGCAGTTCTTC. Combining the CDR3 with reference TRBV30 and TRBJ2-1 gives the whole variable domain SQTIHQWPATLVQPVGSPLSLECTVEGTSNPNLYWYRQAAGRGLQLLFYSVGIGQISSEVPQNLSASRPQDRQFILSSKKLLLSDSGFYLCAWSSADYNEQFFGPGTRLTVL.

The chain carries TRBV10-3 and TRBJ1-6; D is unresolved. V lost 2 bases and J lost 0, with 2 bases in between. CDR3 length equals 14 residues. Germline V lookup: CDR1 ENHRY, CDR2 SYGVKD. The DNA of the CDR3 is TGTGCCATCAGTGAGAGCTCCTATAATTCACCCCTCCACTTT. It is translated as CAISESSYNSPLHF.

This clonotype was counted many times. This sequence joins TRBV5-1 and TRBJ2-1; 7 nucleotides line up with TRBD1. Germline V gene lookup returns CDR1 SGHRS and CDR2 YFSETQ. This CDR3 has 15 amino acids. Unmatched junction bases numbered 6, after V lost 0 bases and J lost 6 bases. CDR3 DNA: TGCGCCAGCAGCTTGGGGGGGACAGACCCCAATGAGCAGTTCTTC. Its translation is CASSLGGTDPNEQFF.

This clonotype has ten or more counts. This CDR3 reads CASSPVGTSDSDTQYF. CDR3 in DNA: TGTGCCAGCAGTCCGGTCGGGACTAGCGACTCAGATACGCAGTATTTT. This rearrangement joins TRBV27 to TRBJ2-3; 10 bases line up with TRBD2. Germline V gives CDR1 MNHEY, CDR2 SMNVEV (reference sequence). With V trimmed by 5 bases and J by 4 bases, 9 bases remained unmatched. This CDR3 is built from 16 residues.

The genes are TRBV27 and TRBJ1-6, with D possibly matching TRBD1 (6 bases). The V gene lost 8 bases and the J gene lost 7 bases, with 21 bases spanning the gap. The CDR3 sequence is 16 residues long. Germline V CDR1 and CDR2: MNHEY, SMNVEV (reference sequence). The DNA of the CDR3 is TGTGCCAGCGGATTTCCCCCACCGGGACACAATTCACCCCTCCACTTT. Its protein is CASGFPPPGHNSPLHF.

V and J are TRBV20-1 and TRBJ1-1, with a tentative D call TRBD1 (5 bases). Germline-derived CDR1 and CDR2 are DFQATT and SNEGSKA (reference sequence). Trimming shortened V by 6 bases and J by 2 bases, and 13 bases separated the two germline ends. The CDR3 extends over 13 amino acids. CDR3 loop: CSADQGVNTEAFF. CDR3 nucleotide sequence: TGCAGTGCGGACCAGGGTGTCAACACTGAAGCTTTCTTT.

This clonotype was seen many times. The chain joins TRBV4-2 to TRBJ2-5; the match to TRBD1 covers 10 bases. The CDR3 totals 14 residues. Trimming took 2 bases from V and 4 from J; bases not matched to a gene: 1. CDR1 LGHNA and CDR2 YNFKEQ come from the germline V gene. Here the CDR3 reads CASSQRTGGETQYF. For the CDR3, the DNA is TGTGCCAGCAGCCAAAGGACAGGGGGAGAGACCCAGTACTTC.

The chain combines TRBV13 with TRBJ2-3; 8 bases are a match to TRBD2. The CDR3 spans 15 residues. After removal of 10 bases from V and 3 bases from J, the junction contained 12 bases not matched to a gene. Germline assignment: CDR1 PRHDT and CDR2 FYEKMQ (reference sequence). The DNA of the CDR3 is TGTGCCATCGGAACTTCCGGGGGGGCAACAGATACGCAGTATTTT. Translated: CAIGTSGGATDTQYF.

The sample holds many counts of this clonotype. This chain uses TRBV19 with TRBJ1-5; no definite D call. The length of the CDR3 is 12 residues. Germline V gene sequence: CDR1 LNHDA, CDR2 SQIVND (reference sequence). The ends were cut back, 3 bases at V and 6 bases at J, with 6 bases in the middle. CDR3 in DNA: TGTGCCAGTAGTATTTTAGGTCAGCCCCAGCATTTT. Translated, it gives CASSILGQPQHF.

This clonotype occurred many times. This rearrangement joins TRBV7-9 to TRBJ2-3; 11 nucleotides align to TRBD2. The V segment lost 1 base and the J segment 6 bases; nucleotides outside the gene matches: 6. Germline CDR1 SEHNR, CDR2 FQNEAQ (reference sequence). This CDR3 has 16 amino acids. The CDR3 DNA sequence: TGTGCCAGCAGCTTAGTTTCTAGCGGGAGGCCCGATACGCAGTATTTT. Amino acid sequence: CASSLVSSGRPDTQYF.

This clonotype has ten or more counts. The genes are TRBV5-1 and TRBJ1-4, with D unresolved. With 4 bases removed from V and 0 bases from J, the gap between germline ends came to 7 bases. The length of the CDR3 is 14 residues. Germline lookup yields CDR1 SGHRS and CDR2 YFSETQ. The CDR3 region is CASSQRATNEKLFF. Here the CDR3 DNA reads TGCGCCAGCAGCCAAAGAGCAACTAATGAAAAACTGTTTTTT.

For this clonotype: This may come from a read error, since a much larger clone is one base off. The V gene is TRBV20-1, the J gene TRBJ2-5, with D maybe TRBD2 (7 bases). V gave up 5 bases and J gave up 4 bases, with 17 bases separating them. The V gene's germline CDR1 is DFQATT and CDR2 SNEGSKA (reference sequence). The CDR3 totals 14 residues. The CDR3 DNA is TGCAGTGCTCCCGAGGGGGGGCGCCCAGAGACCCAGTACTTC. It codes for CSAPEGGRPETQYF.

This clonotype has more than one count but fewer than ten. The J gene is TRBJ2-1, the V gene TRBV2, with 7 bases lining up with TRBD2. The V gene end was trimmed by 2 bases and the J gene end by 3 bases; junction bases not matched to a gene: 7. Germline-derived CDR1 and CDR2 are SNHLY and FYNNEI. The CDR3 loop spans 16 amino acids. CDR3 nucleotide sequence: TGTGCCAGCAGTGAATGGACGACTAGCTTCTACAATGAGCAGTTCTTC. Translating it yields CASSEWTTSFYNEQFF. Supplemented by reference TRBV2 and TRBJ2-1, the full variable domain reads EPEVTQTPSHQVTQMGQEVILRCVPISNHLYFYWYRQILGQKVEFLVSFYNNEISEKSEIFDDQFSVERPDGSNFTLKIRSTKLEDSAMYFCASSEWTTSFYNEQFFGPGTRLTVL.

This sequence joins TRBV19 and TRBJ1-5, with TRBD1 identical over 8 bases. The CDR3 is 16 residues long. Germline-derived CDR1 and CDR2 are LNHDA and SQIVND (reference sequence). V trimming: 4 bases; J trimming: 6 bases; junction bases outside the gene matches: 11. The CDR3: CASSTPGQGRGQPQHF. As DNA, the CDR3 is TGTGCCAGTAGTACGCCCGGACAGGGACGGGGTCAGCCCCAGCATTTT.

The chain employs TRBV3-1 and TRBJ2-3, with D uncertain. Trimming shortened V by 6 bases and J by 0 bases, and 7 bases separated the two germline ends. Germline CDR1 reads LGHDT; CDR2 reads YNNKEL (reference sequence). CDR3 length: 13 residues. The DNA of the CDR3 is TGTGCCAGCAGGCTCCGGAGCACAGATACGCAGTATTTT. As protein: CASRLRSTDTQYF.

This clonotype has at least ten counts. This chain joins TRBV20-1 and TRBJ2-6; tentatively, D is TRBD1 (5 bases). V lost 1 base to trimming and J lost 3 bases, with 7 bases between them. Germline CDR1 and CDR2: DFQATT and SNEGSKA (reference sequence). The length of the CDR3 is 14 residues. The CDR3 DNA follows: TGCAGTGCTAGAGGACAGTTTGGGGCCAACGTCCTGACTTTC. Translating it yields CSARGQFGANVLTF.

At least ten counts were recorded for this clonotype. V gene TRBV5-1 combines with J gene TRBJ2-3, with D possibly matching TRBD1 (6 bases). Trimming took off 4 bases at V and 2 bases at J, with 11 bases between the two ends. Looked up from germline, CDR1 is SGHRS and CDR2 is YFSETQ. The CDR3 sequence is 14 residues long. This chain's CDR3 is CASSRQGFTDTQYF. The CDR3 DNA reads TGCGCCAGCAGCCGCCAGGGGTTCACAGATACGCAGTATTTT.

This clonotype was detected only a few times. The J gene is TRBJ2-1, the V gene TRBV2; D is ambiguous. V lost 2 bases to trimming and J lost 2 bases, with 7 bases between them. The CDR3 has 14 amino acids. Germline CDR1 and CDR2: SNHLY and FYNNEI. CDR3 DNA sequence: TGTGCCAGCAGTGAACGAAACGCCTACAATGAGCAGTTCTTC. Its protein is CASSERNAYNEQFF. Using reference TRBV2 and TRBJ2-1 for the parts outside the CDR3, the full variable domain is EPEVTQTPSHQVTQMGQEVILRCVPISNHLYFYWYRQILGQKVEFLVSFYNNEISEKSEIFDDQFSVERPDGSNFTLKIRSTKLEDSAMYFCASSERNAYNEQFFGPGTRLTVL.

This clonotype was counted at least ten times. The CDR3: CASSQDPGLAGGLPYNEQFF. Written as DNA, the CDR3 is TGTGCCAGCAGCCAAGATCCCGGACTAGCGGGAGGATTGCCCTACAATGAGCAGTTCTTC. The V call is TRBV14, the J call TRBJ2-1; 14 bases agree with TRBD2. The CDR3 runs 20 residues. Germline CDR1 and CDR2: SGHDN and FVKESK. J was trimmed by 2 bases and V by 0 bases; bases with no gene match: 9.

This clonotype was seen a handful of times. V is TRBV3-1 and J is TRBJ2-3; no firm D call. V dropped 4 bases and J dropped 5 bases, with 10 bases sitting between them. This CDR3 is 13 amino acids long. Germline lookup yields CDR1 LGHDT and CDR2 YNNKEL (reference sequence). CDR3 amino acids: CASSLGSGDTQYF. The CDR3 nucleotides read TGTGCCAGCAGCCTCGGCTCGGGAGATACGCAGTATTTT.

This clonotype was detected only a few times. The rearrangement joins TRBV4-3 to TRBJ1-2; 7 bases agree with TRBD1. CDR1 LGHNA and CDR2 YSLEER come from the germline V gene. The CDR3 length is 14 residues. J lost 4 bases, V lost 0 bases, and 2 bases had no gene match. Here the CDR3 reads CASSQDRGGYGYTF. DNA for the CDR3: TGCGCCAGCAGCCAAGACAGGGGGGGCTATGGCTACACCTTC.

The CDR3 region has the DNA TGTGCCAGCAGCCAACGGGACAGGGAGAACAATGAGCAGTTCTTC. This codes for CASSQRDRENNEQFF. The chain is built from TRBV4-2 and TRBJ2-1; TRBD1 matches at 9 bases. This CDR3 region has 15 residues. J lost 5 bases, V lost 2 bases, and 4 bases had no gene match. Germline V gives CDR1 LGHNA, CDR2 YNFKEQ.

The rearrangement joins TRBV21-1 to TRBJ2-5; TRBD1, the table's D call, was not compared with the DNA. TRBV21-1 is termed a pseudogene. This CDR3 has 16 amino acids. The DNA of the CDR3 is TGTGCCAGCAGCAAGGGAAAGGGTGGATGGCAAGAGACCCAGTACTTC. This codes for CASSKGKGGWQETQYF.